This T cell receptor (beta chain) was profiled in a study of cytotoxic CD8 clonotypes in ibrutinib-treated CLL (dated by TCRdb to 2020 to 2022). General notes on the study: In this cohort, 15 or so patients were treatment-naive and roughly ten were relapsed/refractory, while 17 to 18 had unmutated IGHV. Samples at response were collected after a median of 12 months of treatment, with a range of about 6 to 36 months. Of the approximately 86 people in the trial, approximately 26 had longitudinal samples available. Samples averaged roughly 260,000 productive templates and about 94,000 productive rearrangements. Responses were partial in 24 patients and complete in 2; after median around 68 months follow-up, some 14 stayed in remission and about twelve progressed. Cryopreserved peripheral blood mononuclear cells were obtained before treatment, at response, and at either sustained remission or disease progression. General conclusions and limits of the study: Public clonotypes were rare and either contracted or stayed stable during treatment, and the rise in clonality at ibrutinib response reflected the expansion of private clonotypes. Baseline clonality was found to be higher than that of age-matched healthy donors and was strongly correlated with circulating CD8+ T-cell counts. Sampling times were not matched between sustained-remission and progressing patients, and lymph node repertoires were not studied. An increase in clonality was observed at ibrutinib response, with clonality remaining stable during sustained remission and falling back toward baseline at progression.

As to this clone: Its antigen specificity is not known. Nothing much larger sits one base from this clone, and base qualities are not available.

On a MiSeq, deep resolution sequencing aimed for a depth between 1 in 1 million and 1 in 200,000 T cells, with each clonotype covered approximately 10x on average. TCR beta libraries were generated with the immunoSEQ hsTCRB Kit. The paper's data handling went like this. ImmunoSEQ Data Assistant and ImmunoSEQ Analyzer were used for data analysis, and V, D and J genes were assigned according to IMGT definitions. Clonality, which ranges from 0 to 1, was calculated by subtracting the normalized Shannon entropy of productive rearrangement frequencies from one. Only overrepresented clonotypes making up at least 0.05% of the repertoire of each patient were included in the public clonotype analysis. Fewer than 15 age-matched healthy donor repertoires from immuneACCESS served as clonality controls. Sourced from immuneACCESS, this table was stored by TCRdb with only in-frame sequences that have V and J called. A share of the clones is absent; for the studies checked, an unresolved V gene accounts for under half, and the remainder has no known explanation. From that table come the V and J calls and clone size; the DNA was used to work out D and trimming. This sample has roughly 36,000 clones in its table, and about 70% of those were observed once. The top ten clones comprise around 30% of the sample.

For TCR beta library preparation, about 2 micrograms of genomic DNA were isolated from cryopreserved PBMCs. Longitudinal blood samples from CLL patients receiving ibrutinib monotherapy were subjected to high-throughput TCR beta sequencing. The patients took part in an open-label, single-center phase 2 trial of ibrutinib monotherapy. V is pared back by 1 base and J by 3 bases, with 7 bases lying between the germline termini. CDR1 and CDR2 (LGHNT, FRNRAP) derive from the germline V gene. The CDR3 holds 14 amino acids from the cysteine to the phenylalanine. CDR3 DNA is the only sequence kept; it has 42 bases, read in frame from the first base.

The sample in question was PBMCs, obtained before ibrutinib treatment. The sequence came from a human donor with chronic lymphocytic leukemia. The chain is made from TRBV12-5 and TRBJ2-1; the D region is possibly TRBD1 or TRBD2, each matching across 5 bases. The CDR3 protein is CASGLGDGYNEQFF. The DNA is TGTGCTAGTGGTTTGGGGGACGGCTACAATGAGCAGTTCTTC.